These 32 T cell receptor beta chains were all obtained from the same sample, sequenced in a study of T-cell reconstitution after alpha-beta-depleted transplantation in children. Library preparation (for TCRbeta) was performed with unique molecular identifiers. TCRdb reprocessed the PCR reads via MiXCR and lists one record per CDR3 protein. This table has about 440,000 distinct CDR3 sequences, approximately 41% appearing once. This sample comprised PBMCs, obtained before TCRalphabeta/CD19-depleted stem cell transplant. All receptors come from a girl between 2 and 10 years old with aplastic anemia, due to receive a stem cell transplant.

This clonotype has just a few counts. The V gene is TRBV28, the J gene TRBJ2-7; D is perhaps TRBD1 (6 bases). V lost 4 bases and J 2 bases, leaving 15 bases between the germline ends. The germline gives CDR1 MDHEN, CDR2 SYDVKM. The CDR3 sequence is 15 residues long. CDR3: CASSSPRTATYEQYF. The DNA for the CDR3 is TGTGCCAGCAGTTCCCCCCGGACAGCTACCTACGAGCAGTACTTC.

The chain couples TRBV10-3 to TRBJ2-7, with D perhaps TRBD1 (6 bases). Germline CDR1 is ENHRY and CDR2 is SYGVKD. The CDR3 length is 13 residues. The V and J ends lost 6 bases and 0 bases respectively, with 9 bases between them. CDR3 protein: CAIREDSSYEQYF. The CDR3 DNA is TGTGCCATCAGGGAGGACAGCTCCTACGAGCAGTACTTC.

The gene calls are TRBV27 and TRBJ2-7, with a weak D call TRBD1 (6 bases). The CDR3 consists of 14 residues. Trimming removed 1 base at V and 5 bases at J, with 12 bases between. Germline V lookup: CDR1 MNHEY, CDR2 SMNVEV (reference sequence). The CDR3 region is CASSLLGRGHEQYF. Written as DNA, the CDR3 is TGTGCCAGCAGTTTATTAGGCAGGGGCCACGAGCAGTACTTC.

This sequence joins TRBV20-1 and TRBJ2-7, with D perhaps matching TRBD2 (6 bases). This CDR3 region has 15 residues. CDR1 is DFQATT, CDR2 SNEGSKA, per germline (reference sequence). Trimming removed 3 bases from V and 3 bases from J, with 18 bases in between. This CDR3 reads CSASPRGQDYYEQYF. The DNA for the CDR3 is TGCAGTGCTAGTCCCCGGGGCCAGGACTACTACGAGCAGTACTTC.

A note on this clonotype: This may stem from a read error, because a much larger clone lies one nucleotide away. The rearrangement uses TRBV3-1 and TRBJ1-5; D possibly corresponds to TRBD1 (5 bases). From germline, CDR1 is LGHDT and CDR2 YNNKEL (reference sequence). This CDR3 spans 17 amino acids. Here the CDR3 DNA reads TGTGCCTGCAGCCAAGCTACAGGCCCCCGGAGGGGTCAGCCCCAGCATTTT. It specifies CACSQATGPRRGQPQHF.

This rearrangement joins TRBV27 to TRBJ2-7; 14 bases are shared with TRBD2. Losses at the gene ends were 6 bases for V and 6 bases for J; bases not matched to a gene: 4. The V gene's germline CDR1 is MNHEY and CDR2 SMNVEV (reference sequence). There are 14 residues in the CDR3. For the CDR3, the DNA is TGTGCCAGCAGAAGACTAGCGGGGGGGCTCGAGCAGTACTTC. It encodes CASRRLAGGLEQYF.

CDR3 sequence reads: CASTRQGNGYTF. In DNA form, the CDR3 reads TGTGCCAGCACCCGACAGGGGAATGGCTACACCTTC. The rearrangement uses TRBV12-3 or TRBV12-4 and TRBJ1-2; 8 nucleotides align to TRBD1. The CDR3 spans 12 residues. J was trimmed by 6 bases and V by 7 bases; bases with no gene match: 4.

The chain employs TRBV30 and TRBJ2-7; perhaps D is TRBD1 or TRBD2 (5 bases each). Germline V gene lookup returns CDR1 GTSNPN and CDR2 SVGIG (reference sequence). CDR3 length: 13 residues. Trimming shortened V by 0 bases and J by 6 bases, and 12 bases separated the two germline ends. This CDR3 is CAWSVSRGSEQYF. The CDR3 DNA reads TGTGCCTGGAGTGTATCGAGGGGATCCGAGCAGTACTTC.

A word on this clonotype: The junction departs from the called germline gene at one end, perhaps through a read error. This chain connects TRBV15 to TRBJ2-1; tentatively, D is TRBD2 (6 bases). There are 13 residues in the CDR3. Germline V lookup: CDR1 LNHNV, CDR2 YYDKDF (reference sequence). The CDR3, as DNA: TGTGCCACCAGCAGATCTACCCGGGACTCTCTCATCTTC. Translating it yields CATSRSTRDSLIF. The whole variable domain, remainder taken from reference TRBV15 and TRBJ2-1, is DAMVIQNPRYQVTQFGKPVTLSCSQTLNHNVMYWYQQKSSQAPKLLFHYYDKDFNNEADTPDNFQSRRPNTSFCFLDIRSPGLGDTAMYLCATSRSTRDSLIFGPGTRLTVL.

The rearrangement uses TRBV6-1 and TRBJ2-5; D perhaps matches TRBD1 (6 bases). Trimming removed 7 bases at V and 4 bases at J, with 13 bases between. This CDR3 region has 13 residues. Germline V gives CDR1 MNHNS, CDR2 SASEGT. This CDR3 reads CASNSPGAETQYF. For the CDR3, the DNA is TGTGCCAGCAACTCACCAGGGGCAGAGACCCAGTACTTC.

The sample holds one count of this clonotype. This sequence joins TRBV20-1 and TRBJ1-5; the D is unclear. Trimming cost V 0 bases and J 0 bases, with 9 bases left between them. Germline loops: CDR1 DFQATT, CDR2 SNEGSKA (reference sequence). The CDR3 is 15 amino acids. The CDR3 coding sequence is TGCAGTGCTAGAGACAGGTTCTATAGCAATCAGCCCCAGCATTTT. This translates into CSARDRFYSNQPQHF.

The chain uses TRBV6-1 and TRBJ2-1; 7 bases map to TRBD2. Germline V gene data show CDR1 as MNHNS and CDR2 as SASEGT. The CDR3 extends over 15 amino acids. The ends lost 7 bases at V and 7 bases at J; junction bases unmatched: 13. The CDR3 DNA follows: TGTGCCAGCAACTCGGGGTGGCGGGGGTCAAATGAGCAGTTCTTC. This codes for CASNSGWRGSNEQFF.

This clonotype was counted ten times or more. This chain links TRBV5-1 with TRBJ2-1; D gene uncertain. CDR1 SGHRS and CDR2 YFSETQ come from the germline V gene. CDR3 length equals 15 residues. Trimming cost V 4 bases and J 4 bases, with 15 bases left between them. DNA of the CDR3: TGCGCCAGCAGCACGGAAAGCCGAGGATACAATGAGCAGTTCTTC. Protein sequence: CASSTESRGYNEQFF. The full variable domain, completed using reference TRBV5-1 and TRBJ2-1, is KAGVTQTPRYLIKTRGQQVTLSCSPISGHRSVSWYQQTPGQGLQFLFEYFSETQRNKGNFPGRFSGRQFSNSRSEMNVSTLELGDSALYLCASSTESRGYNEQFFGPGTRLTVL.

This chain joins TRBV29-1 and TRBJ1-2; TRBD1 agrees at 8 bases. The CDR3 runs 14 residues. Per germline, CDR1 SQVTM and CDR2 ANQGSEA. With V trimmed by 3 bases and J by 8 bases, 11 bases remained unmatched. CDR3 amino acids: CSVDIGQGMLGYTF. The CDR3 DNA reads as TGCAGCGTTGACATCGGACAGGGTATGCTGGGCTACACCTTC. Based on the CDR3 plus reference TRBV29-1 and TRBJ1-2, the full variable domain is SAVISQKPSRDICQRGTSLTIQCQVDSQVTMMFWYRQQPGQSLTLIATANQGSEATYESGFVIDKFPISRPNLTFSTLTVSNMSPEDSSIYLCSVDIGQGMLGYTFGSGTRLTVV.

The chain combines TRBV20-1 with TRBJ2-7, with unresolved D. The V and J ends lost 7 bases and 2 bases respectively, with 15 bases between them. The germline CDR1 and CDR2 sequences are DFQATT and SNEGSKA (reference sequence). The CDR3 has 13 amino acids. The CDR3: CSGKGQDPYEQYF. The DNA for the CDR3 is TGCAGTGGAAAAGGCCAGGACCCCTACGAGCAGTACTTC.

Many counts were recorded for this clonotype. The CDR3 region is CSARGGGPGDTQYF. The CDR3 bases are TGCAGTGCTAGAGGAGGGGGCCCGGGTGATACGCAGTATTTT. This chain connects TRBV20-1 to TRBJ2-3; 7 positions agree with TRBD1. The J segment lost 6 bases and the V segment lost 1 base, leaving 7 bases of the junction unmatched. This CDR3 contains 14 residues. Germline CDR1 DFQATT, CDR2 SNEGSKA (reference sequence).

This clonotype was seen a single time. CDR3 loop: CASSLPGLEVADTQYF. CDR3 in DNA: TGTGCCAGCAGCTTACCGGGACTAGAAGTAGCAGATACGCAGTATTTT. The chain joins TRBV13 to TRBJ2-3; 8 nucleotides line up with TRBD2. Germline CDR1 PRHDT, CDR2 FYEKMQ (reference sequence). The trim removed 2 bases at V and 4 bases at J, leaving 8 bases unmatched. The CDR3 has 16 amino acids.

The chain combines TRBV4-2 with TRBJ2-1; TRBD2 matches 9 bases. Germline lookup yields CDR1 LGHNA and CDR2 YNFKEQ. J gave up 6 bases and V 3 bases, and 12 bases lay outside the gene matches. CDR3 size: 17 residues. In DNA form, the CDR3 reads TGTGCCAGCAGCCAGAACCCTCTGAGCGGGGGGCTCAATGAGCAGTTCTTC. Translated, it gives CASSQNPLSGGLNEQFF.

The table lists this clonotype with many counts. This chain joins TRBV20-1 and TRBJ2-7; TRBD1 is a possible D gene (5 bases). Per the germline V gene, CDR1 is DFQATT and CDR2 is SNEGSKA (reference sequence). Trimming took 3 bases from V and 3 from J, leaving 15 bases between them. The CDR3 is made up of 14 amino acids. DNA for the CDR3: TGCAGTGCTAGTGGTGCAAGGGGTCTCTACGAGCAGTACTTC. Encoded protein: CSASGARGLYEQYF.

This clonotype was seen more than once but under ten times. This rearrangement joins TRBV18 to TRBJ1-3, with a tentative D call TRBD1 (5 bases). This CDR3 region has 15 residues. In germline, CDR1 is KGHSH, CDR2 LQKENI. The V gene lost 2 bases and the J gene lost 0 bases, with 8 bases spanning the gap. CDR3 sequence reads: CASSPDSLSGNTIYF. CDR3 DNA sequence: TGTGCCAGCTCACCAGACAGCCTCTCTGGAAACACCATATATTTT. Full variable domain (missing parts from reference TRBV18 and TRBJ1-3): NAGVMQNPRHLVRRRGQEARLRCSPMKGHSHVYWYRQLPEEGLKFMVYLQKENIIDESGMPKERFSAEFPKEGPSILRIQQVVRGDSAAYFCASSPDSLSGNTIYFGEGSWLTVV.

The rearrangement joins TRBV28 to TRBJ2-7; 7 bases fit TRBD2. The length of the CDR3 is 12 residues. Germline assignment: CDR1 MDHEN and CDR2 SYDVKM. The V segment lost 8 bases and the J segment 7 bases; nucleotides outside the gene matches: 8. CDR3 DNA: TGTGCCAGCCTTGGGGGGGTCCGGGAGCAGTACTTC. Translated, it gives CASLGGVREQYF.

J is TRBJ2-3 and V is TRBV7-2; D gene ambiguous. Trimming took off 4 bases at V and 1 base at J, with 15 bases between the two ends. This CDR3 comprises 16 residues. Germline assignment: CDR1 SGHTA and CDR2 FQGNSA. The CDR3 protein is CASSSALQYGTDTQYF. The DNA of the CDR3 is TGTGCCAGCAGCTCTGCTTTGCAGTACGGCACAGATACGCAGTATTTT.

The chain joins TRBV5-1 to TRBJ2-7, with D perhaps TRBD2 (5 bases). Deletions cut 7 bases from V and 7 bases from J, with 12 bases between. CDR1 SGHRS and CDR2 YFSETQ come from the germline V gene. The CDR3 has 11 amino acids. DNA of the CDR3: TGCGCCAGCTTTTCCTCGGGGGAGCAGTACTTC. Amino acid sequence: CASFSSGEQYF.

This clonotype was observed many times. Here the CDR3 DNA reads TGTGCCAGCAGGCCACCTATTCTAGCGGGCTACAATGAGCAGTTCTTC. Translated: CASRPPILAGYNEQFF. This chain connects TRBV12-3 or TRBV12-4 to TRBJ2-1, with 8 bases matching TRBD2. Trimming at V came to 6 bases and at J to 3 bases, leaving 10 bases not matched to a gene. The CDR3 length is 16 residues.

This chain joins TRBV29-1 and TRBJ2-7; D tentatively fits TRBD1 or TRBD2 (5 bases each). Trimming left V 6 bases short and J 2 bases short, with 14 bases between. The CDR3 is 13 residues long. Germline assignment: CDR1 SQVTM and CDR2 ANQGSEA. The CDR3 here is CSVTRDGTYEQYF. The DNA for the CDR3 is TGCAGCGTGACCCGGGACGGGACCTACGAGCAGTACTTC.

V is TRBV10-2 and J is TRBJ2-5, with no clear D. Germline V gives CDR1 WSHSY, CDR2 SAAADI. The germline V and J ends were trimmed by 3 bases and 6 bases, with 5 bases remaining between them. The CDR3 spans 11 residues. CDR3 sequence reads: CASSDWKTQYF. As DNA, the CDR3 is TGCGCCAGCAGTGATTGGAAGACCCAGTACTTC.

The chain employs TRBV20-1 and TRBJ2-7; D gene ambiguous. The length of the CDR3 is 12 residues. Germline loops: CDR1 DFQATT, CDR2 SNEGSKA (reference sequence). With 0 bases removed from V and 5 bases from J, the gap between germline ends came to 8 bases. The CDR3 DNA is TGCAGTGCTAGAGATTTAGGAGACGAGCAGTACTTC. It translates to CSARDLGDEQYF.

This clonotype has a handful of counts. V and J are TRBV10-3 and TRBJ2-5, with 7 bases aligning to TRBD1. V dropped 4 bases and J dropped 4; count of bases not matched to a gene: 0. CDR1 is ENHRY, CDR2 SYGVKD, per germline. The CDR3 extends over 12 amino acids. The CDR3 DNA is TGTGCCATCAGTGGACAGGGAGAGACCCAGTACTTC. Its translation: CAISGQGETQYF.

The rearrangement joins TRBV12-3 or TRBV12-4 to TRBJ2-3; D is perhaps TRBD1 or TRBD2 (5 bases each). The length of the CDR3 is 14 residues. The ends were cut back, 5 bases at V and 5 bases at J, with 14 bases in the middle. CDR3 in DNA: TGTGCCAGCAGTCCGAGGGGTTTGGGAGATACGCAGTATTTT. Translating it yields CASSPRGLGDTQYF.

The chain uses TRBV20-1 and TRBJ1-1, with D hard to call. The V end was cut by 3 bases, the J end by 5 bases, with 16 bases between. Germline CDR1 reads DFQATT; CDR2 reads SNEGSKA (reference sequence). The CDR3 has 14 residues. CDR3 sequence reads: CSARDWGAMTEAFF. The CDR3 DNA is TGCAGTGCTAGGGATTGGGGTGCCATGACTGAAGCTTTCTTT.

This clonotype was observed at least ten times. J is TRBJ2-3 and V is TRBV9; 8 bases agree with TRBD1. The CDR3 has 18 residues. With 4 bases clipped from V and 1 base from J, the junction kept 14 bases outside the gene matches. In germline, CDR1 is SGDLS, CDR2 YYNGEE. The CDR3 reads CASSFRITGGSGTDTQYF. The CDR3 DNA reads as TGTGCCAGCAGCTTTCGGATTACAGGGGGGTCTGGCACAGATACGCAGTATTTT. Looking up the rest from reference TRBV9 and TRBJ2-3 gives the full variable domain: DSGVTQTPKHLITATGQRVTLRCSPRSGDLSVYWYQQSLDQGLQFLIQYYNGEERAKGNILERFSAQQFPDLHSELNLSSLELGDSALYFCASSFRITGGSGTDTQYFGPGTRLTVL.

The genes are TRBV18 and TRBJ2-7; tentative D call: TRBD1 (6 bases). This CDR3 has 15 residues. V lost 3 bases and J 3 bases, leaving 15 bases between the germline ends. Germline V lookup: CDR1 KGHSH, CDR2 LQKENI. CDR3 protein: CASSPPAGENYEQYF. The DNA of the CDR3 is TGTGCCAGCTCACCCCCAGCAGGGGAGAACTACGAGCAGTACTTC.